This T cell receptor beta chain was sequenced in a study of blood T cell repertoires in COVID-19. CDR3 length equals 14 residues. Germline loops: CDR1 SEHNR, CDR2 FQNEAQ (reference sequence). V shed 0 bases and J shed 11 bases, with 16 bases lying between them. In the source study's methods: Using reference gene primer amplification, nucleated cell counts were estimated. TCRdb's table, derived via immunoSEQ multiplex PCR, lists solely in-frame clones and lacks some. V and J calls and clone size are those listed in that table; D and trimming were worked out from the DNA. The sample has 130,000 to 150,000 clones, 70% to 90% seen once.

This TCR was sampled from a man in his 60s with active or convalescent COVID-19. The sequenced sample consisted of peripheral blood. V gene TRBV7-9 combines with J gene TRBJ1-1; maybe TRBD1 (5 bases). CDR3 amino acids: CASSLAGRPGVAFF. In DNA form, the CDR3 reads TGTGCCAGCAGCTTAGCGGGCCGTCCGGGGGTGGCTTTCTTT.